This T cell receptor beta chain was profiled in a study of T cells expressing NK-cell markers. With respect to this clonotype: Its antigen is not known.

The CDR3 runs to 12 residues. TCRdb re-called the 5' RACE reads; one entry per CDR3 protein, DNA not given. The table counts about 15,000 distinct CDR3 sequences; just under 60% lies in the top ten. General study points: Whether expanded NKG2C+ T cell clones were HCMV specific stayed uncertain.

Sequenced sample: blood T cells: a sorted CD56 or NKG2C T cell subset, CD4+ or CD8+ T cells, or bulk PBMC T cells (not recorded which). The V and J genes are TRBV12-3 or TRBV12-4 and TRBJ1-1; TCRdb reports TRBD1, a call that lacks DNA to check it against. The receptor was isolated from a man between 18 and 69 years old in good health. The CDR3 loop reads CASSWQGVLAFF.